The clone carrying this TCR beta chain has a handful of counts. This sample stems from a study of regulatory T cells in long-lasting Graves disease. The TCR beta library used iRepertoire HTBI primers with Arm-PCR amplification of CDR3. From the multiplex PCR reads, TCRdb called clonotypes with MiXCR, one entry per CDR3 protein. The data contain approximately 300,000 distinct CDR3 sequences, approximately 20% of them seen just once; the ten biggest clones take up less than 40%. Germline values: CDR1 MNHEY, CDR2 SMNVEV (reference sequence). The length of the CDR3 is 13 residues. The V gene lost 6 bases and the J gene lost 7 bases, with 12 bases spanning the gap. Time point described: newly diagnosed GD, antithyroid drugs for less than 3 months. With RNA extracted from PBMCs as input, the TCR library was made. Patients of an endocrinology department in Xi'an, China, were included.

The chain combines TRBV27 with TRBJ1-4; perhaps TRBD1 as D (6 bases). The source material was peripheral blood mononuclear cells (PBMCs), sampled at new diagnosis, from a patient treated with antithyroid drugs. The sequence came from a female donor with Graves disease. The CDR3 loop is CASSRVGAEKLFF. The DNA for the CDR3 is TGTGCCAGCAGCCGGGTGGGGGCTGAAAAACTGTTTTTT.